The 25 T cell receptor beta chains given below trace back to one sample, sequenced in a study of T cell repertoires in cytomegalovirus infection. MiXCR, run by TCRdb on the reads, gives a single entry per CDR3 protein. The table records around 450,000 distinct CDR3 sequences, roughly a third of them present only once. The source material was PBMCs. The receptors were sampled from a human donor in good health (CMV status not recorded). Some clones in this sample may be carry-over from other donors' samples.

This clonotype was counted a few times. The rearrangement joins TRBV7-9 to TRBJ2-5; TRBD2 matches 9 bases. The V segment lost 5 bases and the J segment 5 bases; nucleotides outside the gene matches: 9. Germline CDR1 SEHNR, CDR2 FQNEAQ (reference sequence). The CDR3 covers 15 residues. The CDR3 region is CASSPSGDRSETQYF. The CDR3 nucleotides read TGTGCCAGCAGCCCTAGCGGGGACCGGTCGGAGACCCAGTACTTC.

The table lists this clonotype with a count of one. The chain couples TRBV9 to TRBJ2-1, with D unclear. V lost 0 bases and J 7 bases, leaving 11 bases between the germline ends. Germline-derived CDR1 and CDR2 are SGDLS and YYNGEE. This CDR3 region has 14 residues. The CDR3 reads CASSVAVSGNEQFF. As DNA, the CDR3 is TGTGCCAGCAGCGTAGCTGTCTCCGGGAATGAGCAGTTCTTC.

This clonotype was counted only a few times. The chain employs TRBV5-4 and TRBJ2-1; 9 bases fit TRBD2. Germline lookup yields CDR1 SGHNT and CDR2 YYREEE (reference sequence). Losses at the gene ends were 3 bases for V and 8 bases for J; bases not matched to a gene: 6. The CDR3 consists of 14 residues. In DNA, the CDR3 is TGTGCCAGCAGCTCCAGCGGGGGGCCCTATGAGCAGTTCTTC. Protein: CASSSSGGPYEQFF.

This clonotype has more than one count but fewer than ten. Here the CDR3 DNA reads TGCGCCAGCAGTCGAAGGACGTTAGGGGATGGCTACACCTTC. Its translation: CASSRRTLGDGYTF. The gene calls are TRBV5-1 and TRBJ1-2; possible D gene TRBD1, 5 bases. Germline V gene data show CDR1 as SGHRS and CDR2 as YFSETQ. This CDR3 comprises 14 residues. V was clipped by 5 bases and J by 6 bases, with 17 bases between them.

This clonotype was seen only a few times. The chain carries TRBV6-1 and TRBJ1-1; D ambiguous. From germline, CDR1 is MNHNS and CDR2 SASEGT. The CDR3 has 11 amino acids. V was cut by 0 bases and J by 11 bases, with 7 bases left in between. Here the CDR3 reads CASSEAMGAFF. CDR3 bases: TGTGCCAGCAGTGAAGCGATGGGGGCTTTCTTT.

J is TRBJ2-7 and V is TRBV19; 12 bases match TRBD1. The V segment lost 4 bases and the J segment 6 bases; nucleotides outside the gene matches: 13. The V gene's germline CDR1 is LNHDA and CDR2 SQIVND (reference sequence). There are 17 residues in the CDR3. Written as DNA, the CDR3 is TGTGCCAGTAGTAGACCGGGACAGGGGGCGGCACTTCTCGAGCAGTACTTC. Encoded protein: CASSRPGQGAALLEQYF.

The chain couples TRBV3-1 to TRBJ2-5, with 8 bases fitting TRBD2. After removal of 2 bases from V and 4 bases from J, the junction contained 18 bases not matched to a gene. Germline CDR1 and CDR2: LGHDT and YNNKEL (reference sequence). The CDR3 extends over 19 amino acids. In DNA, the CDR3 is TGTGCCAGCAGCCAAACGTTTGGCGGGGGGCGATCGAGCCCAGAGACCCAGTACTTC. As protein: CASSQTFGGGRSSPETQYF.

The chain combines TRBV20-1 with TRBJ1-6; tentatively, D is TRBD1 (5 bases). This CDR3 is built from 14 residues. CDR1 is DFQATT and CDR2 is SNEGSKA in the germline V gene (reference sequence). Trimming removed 2 bases at V and 2 bases at J, with 7 bases between. This CDR3 reads CSARQGAYNSPLHF. As DNA, the CDR3 is TGCAGTGCTAGACAGGGAGCCTATAATTCACCCCTCCACTTT.

This clonotype was picked up a small number of times. The CDR3 DNA is TGTGCCAGCAGCGAGGACTATAGCACAGATACGCAGTATTTT. Translating it yields CASSEDYSTDTQYF. This chain links TRBV7-2 with TRBJ2-3; possibly TRBD2 for D (6 bases). With 5 bases removed from V and 0 bases from J, the gap between germline ends came to 9 bases. The length of the CDR3 is 14 residues. Germline V CDR1 and CDR2: SGHTA, FQGNSA.

This chain connects TRBV5-4 to TRBJ2-7, with 12 bases matching TRBD2. V was pared by 4 bases and J by 2 bases, with 1 base of the junction left unmatched. The CDR3 sequence is 14 residues long. CDR1 and CDR2 (germline): SGHNT, YYREEE (reference sequence). For the CDR3, the DNA is TGTGCCAGCAGCCGGACTAGCGGGGCCTACGAGCAGTACTTC. Translation gives CASSRTSGAYEQYF.

This clonotype was recorded many times. This chain connects TRBV7-6 to TRBJ2-5; the match to TRBD2 covers 11 bases. V was pared by 1 base and J by 0 bases, with 7 bases of the junction left unmatched. The germline gives CDR1 SGHVS, CDR2 FNYEAQ. The CDR3 extends over 18 amino acids. CDR3 DNA: TGTGCCAGCAGCTTAGGGCTAGCGGGGGGTCCGTACCAAGAGACCCAGTACTTC. It is translated as CASSLGLAGGPYQETQYF.

This clonotype appeared a few times. The rearrangement links TRBV6-5 to TRBJ1-5, with TRBD1 matching 7 bases. V lost 8 bases and J lost 1; bases outside the gene matches: 2. The CDR3 extends over 13 amino acids. Germline lookup yields CDR1 MNHEY and CDR2 SVGAGI. CDR3 nucleotides: TGTGCCAGCGGGACAGTGAGCAATCAGCCCCAGCATTTT. As protein: CASGTVSNQPQHF.

This clonotype turned up a few times. The chain combines TRBV10-3 with TRBJ2-1; 9 nucleotides match TRBD2. Germline-derived CDR1 and CDR2 are ENHRY and SYGVKD. The CDR3 runs 15 residues. The J segment lost 6 bases and the V segment lost 2 bases, leaving 5 bases of the junction unmatched. This chain's CDR3 is CAISESGGRLNEQFF. CDR3 DNA: TGTGCCATCAGTGAGAGCGGGGGGCGACTCAATGAGCAGTTCTTC.

The rearrangement uses TRBV20-1 and TRBJ2-7, with a tentative D call TRBD1 (6 bases). This CDR3 contains 15 residues. Germline lookup yields CDR1 DFQATT and CDR2 SNEGSKA (reference sequence). The V gene lost 2 bases and the J gene lost 7 bases, with 21 bases spanning the gap. The CDR3 loop is CSARSPYRVVGEQYF. DNA of the CDR3: TGCAGTGCTAGATCCCCCTACAGGGTAGTGGGGGAGCAGTACTTC.

V usage is TRBV18 and J usage is TRBJ2-5; D is ambiguous. V was cut by 2 bases and J by 5 bases, with 3 bases left in between. The germline gives CDR1 KGHSH, CDR2 LQKENI. The CDR3 totals 11 residues. The CDR3: CASSPNETQYF. For the CDR3, the DNA is TGTGCCAGCTCACCAAATGAGACCCAGTACTTC.

This clonotype has more than one count but fewer than ten. The V and J genes are TRBV11-2 and TRBJ2-5; 8 bases agree with TRBD2. Germline loops: CDR1 SGHAT, CDR2 FQNNGV. Losses at the gene ends were 6 bases for V and 2 bases for J; bases not matched to a gene: 8. The CDR3 contains 15 residues. Here the CDR3 DNA reads TGTGCCAGCAGTCCCCGAGCGGGGGTACAAGAGACCCAGTACTTC. Encoded protein: CASSPRAGVQETQYF.

Ten or more counts support this clonotype. The gene calls are TRBV27 and TRBJ1-1; perhaps TRBD1 as D (5 bases). This CDR3 is built from 13 residues. Germline V gene sequence: CDR1 MNHEY, CDR2 SMNVEV (reference sequence). The germline V and J ends were trimmed by 3 bases and 4 bases, with 9 bases remaining between them. CDR3 sequence: CASSFQGSTEAFF. In nucleotides, the CDR3 is TGTGCCAGCAGTTTTCAGGGCTCCACTGAAGCTTTCTTT.

The V and J genes are TRBV2 and TRBJ2-7; 10 positions agree with TRBD1. This CDR3 comprises 15 residues. Germline trimming cut 7 bases from V and 4 bases from J; bases unmatched to any gene: 10. Germline V gene lookup returns CDR1 SNHLY and CDR2 FYNNEI. The CDR3 DNA follows: TGTGCCAGCACCTCTGCCGGGACAGGGGATTACGAGCAGTACTTC. Translating gives CASTSAGTGDYEQYF.

For this clonotype: It may be a read error: a sequence one base away is much more abundant. J is TRBJ2-1 and V is TRBV12-5; D is possibly TRBD2 (5 bases). CDR3 length equals 13 residues. Germline CDR1 and CDR2: LGHNT and FRNRAP. The CDR3 DNA sequence: TGTGCTAGTGCCGGAGGTATTTACAATGAGCAGCTCTTC. Its protein product is CASAGGIYNEQLF. The variable domain in full, with the rest retrieved from reference TRBV12-5 and TRBJ2-1, is DARVTQTPRHKVTEMGQEVTMRCQPILGHNTVFWYRQTMMQGLELLAYFRNRAPLDDSGMPKDRFSAEMPDATLATLKIQPSEPRDSAVYFCASAGGIYNEQLFGPGTRLTVL.

Remarks on this clonotype: This sequence may be a read error, since a much larger clone differs from it by one base. The CDR3 ends on some other residue instead of the conserved phenylalanine or tryptophan, so this is likely a read error. V gene TRBV6-1 combines with J gene TRBJ2-7; D ambiguous. Looked up from germline, CDR1 is MNHNS and CDR2 is SASEGT. This CDR3 region has 13 residues. Trimming pared 5 bases from V and 2 bases from J, leaving 10 bases between. The chain's CDR3 is CASSLGYPYEQYL. In DNA, the CDR3 is TGTGCCAGCAGTTTGGGCTACCCCTACGAGCAGTACTTA.

The J gene is TRBJ1-5, the V gene TRBV19; D not resolved. Between the trimmed V and J ends, which lost 7 bases and 4 bases, there was a span of 14 bases. Germline CDR1 is LNHDA and CDR2 is SQIVND (reference sequence). This CDR3 spans 14 amino acids. The CDR3 region has the DNA TGTGCCAGTACCGGGCACCAGTCGAATCAGCCCCAGCATTTT. This gives the protein CASTGHQSNQPQHF.

To note about this clonotype: A much more abundant neighbour one base away suggests this may be a read error. This sequence joins TRBV7-2 and TRBJ1-4; TRBD1 matches 7 bases. The CDR3 has 14 residues. The J segment lost 8 bases and the V segment lost 6 bases, leaving 9 bases of the junction unmatched. From germline, CDR1 is SGHTA and CDR2 FQGNSA. Written as DNA, the CDR3 is TGTGCCAGCAGTTTTCAGGGGGTAGTGGAAAAACTGTTTTTT. This encodes CASSFQGVVEKLFF. Supplemented by reference TRBV7-2 and TRBJ1-4, the full variable domain reads GAGVSQSPSNKVTEKGKDVELRCDPISGHTALYWYRQSLGQGLEFLIYFQGNSAPDKSGLPSDRFSAERTGGSVSTLTIQRTQQEDSAVYLCASSFQGVVEKLFFGSGTQLSVL.

This clonotype was recorded a few times. The rearrangement links TRBV12-3 or TRBV12-4 to TRBJ2-2; tentative D call: TRBD2 (6 bases). The CDR3 runs 18 residues. Between the trimmed V and J ends, which lost 7 bases and 3 bases, there was a span of 24 bases. The CDR3 loop is CASTSPGPRLDYTGELFF. The CDR3 nucleotides are TGTGCCAGCACTTCACCAGGTCCGAGACTAGACTACACCGGGGAGCTGTTTTTT.

This clonotype turned up a few times. CDR3 DNA: TGTGCCAGCAGCTTCGTCGGGGGGGGGTACCAAGAGACCCAGTACTTC. Amino acid sequence: CASSFVGGGYQETQYF. The chain joins TRBV7-2 to TRBJ2-5, with 8 nucleotides matching TRBD2. Germline lookup yields CDR1 SGHTA and CDR2 FQGNSA. After removal of 3 bases from V and 0 bases from J, the junction contained 6 bases not matched to a gene. The CDR3 runs 16 residues. Full variable domain (remainder filled in from reference TRBV7-2 and TRBJ2-5): GAGVSQSPSNKVTEKGKDVELRCDPISGHTALYWYRQSLGQGLEFLIYFQGNSAPDKSGLPSDRFSAERTGGSVSTLTIQRTQQEDSAVYLCASSFVGGGYQETQYFGPGTRLLVL.

As regards this clonotype: One junction end disagrees with the germline gene, perhaps due to a read error. V usage is TRBV4-3 and J usage is TRBJ2-1; the match to TRBD2 covers 12 bases. Germline loops: CDR1 LGHNA, CDR2 YSLEER. CDR3 length: 18 residues. The CDR3 DNA reads TGCTCCAGCAGCCAAGTTTTGGCTAGCGGGGGGGCAGGCAATGAGCAGTTCTTC. This codes for CSSSQVLASGGAGNEQFF.